The present entry profiles one T cell receptor beta chain with its context. This sample was included in a study of identical twins. TCRdb passed the 5' RACE reads through MiXCR, listing each CDR3 protein once. The sample holds approximately 700,000 distinct CDR3 sequences; roughly 18% are singletons and the top ten take around 12%. The CDR3 runs 14 residues. V was cut by 0 bases and J by 4 bases, with 11 bases left in between. CDR1 SGHRS and CDR2 YFSETQ come from the germline V gene. These data were also filed under a second study, of T cells expressing NK-cell markers.

Sequencing was done on a sample of PBMCs. This TCR was sampled from a woman in her late teens or twenties in good health. The rearrangement links TRBV5-1 to TRBJ2-7; tentatively, D is TRBD1 (6 bases). The CDR3 spells CASSLAITGYEQYF. The CDR3 nucleotides are TGCGCCAGCAGCTTGGCGATAACAGGGTACGAGCAGTACTTC. Using reference TRBV5-1 and TRBJ2-7 for the parts outside the CDR3, the full variable domain is KAGVTQTPRYLIKTRGQQVTLSCSPISGHRSVSWYQQTPGQGLQFLFEYFSETQRNKGNFPGRFSGRQFSNSRSEMNVSTLELGDSALYLCASSLAITGYEQYFGPGTRLTVT.